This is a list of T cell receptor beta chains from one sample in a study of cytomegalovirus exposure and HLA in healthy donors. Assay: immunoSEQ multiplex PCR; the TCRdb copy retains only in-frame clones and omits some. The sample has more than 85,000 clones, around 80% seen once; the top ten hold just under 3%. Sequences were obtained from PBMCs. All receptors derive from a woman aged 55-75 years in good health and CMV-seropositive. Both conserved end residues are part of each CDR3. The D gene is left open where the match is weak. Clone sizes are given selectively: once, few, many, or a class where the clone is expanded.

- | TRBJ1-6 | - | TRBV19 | TGTGCCAGTGAGCAGCGGGGACGGCATAATTCACCCCTCCACTTT | CASEQRGRHNSPLHF
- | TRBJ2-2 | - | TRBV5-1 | TGCGCCAGCAGCCGCACACCCTTTTTGACAGGGGAGGGCACCGGGGAGCTGTTTTTT | CASSRTPFLTGEGTGELFF
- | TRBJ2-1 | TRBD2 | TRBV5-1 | TGCGCCAGCAGCTTCGTAGCGGGAGGGTACAATGAGCAGTTCTTC | CASSFVAGGYNEQFF
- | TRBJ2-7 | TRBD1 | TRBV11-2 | TGTGCCAGCAGCTTAGCCACCGGGACAGGGACTTACGAGCAGTACTTC | CASSLATGTGTYEQYF
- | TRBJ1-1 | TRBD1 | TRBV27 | TGTGCCAGCAAATCATCCGGGACAGGGGACACTGAAGCTTTCTTT | CASKSSGTGDTEAFF
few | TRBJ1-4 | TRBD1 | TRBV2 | TGTGCCAGCAGAGAAAACCGGGACAGGAAGAATGAAAAACTGTTTTTT | CASRENRDRKNEKLFF
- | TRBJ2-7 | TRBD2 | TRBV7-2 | TGTGCCAGCAGCTTGGAGAGCGGGAGCTCCTACGAGCAGTACTTC | CASSLESGSSYEQYF
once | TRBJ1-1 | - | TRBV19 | TGTGCCAGTAGTGTCCCAATGGAGGGCACTGAAGCTTTCTTT | CASSVPMEGTEAFF
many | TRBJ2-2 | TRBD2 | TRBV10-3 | TGTGCCACCGAGCTAGCGGGAGGGAACACCGGGGAGCTGTTTTTT | CATELAGGNTGELFF
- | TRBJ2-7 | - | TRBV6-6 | TGTGCCAGCTCCGACAGCGCCTACGAGCAGTACTTC | CASSDSAYEQYF
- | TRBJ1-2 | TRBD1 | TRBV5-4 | TGTGCCAGCAGCTTGGACAGGGGGGTCTATGCGTACACCTTC | CASSLDRGVYAYTF
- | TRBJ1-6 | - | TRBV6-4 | TGTGCCAGCAGTGAGGGGCAGATCAATTCACCCCTCCACTTT | CASSEGQINSPLHF
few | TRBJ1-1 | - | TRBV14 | TGTGCCAGCAGCCTGGAGATGAACACTGAAGCTTTCTTT | CASSLEMNTEAFF
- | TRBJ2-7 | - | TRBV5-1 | TGCGCCAGCAGCTCCACAGGATCCGAGCAGTACTTC | CASSSTGSEQYF
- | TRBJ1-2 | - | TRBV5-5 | TGTGCCAGCAGCTTGGAGGGCGGGATCTTTAACTATGGCTACACCTTC | CASSLEGGIFNYGYTF
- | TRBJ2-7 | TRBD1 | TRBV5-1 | TGCGCCAGCAGCATTACCTGGGGACAGGGGATCGGCGAGCAGTACTTC | CASSITWGQGIGEQYF
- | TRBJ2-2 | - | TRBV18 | TGTGCCAGCTCACCACTCTCCCCCGGGGAGCTGTTTTTT | CASSPLSPGELFF
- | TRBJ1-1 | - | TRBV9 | TGTGCCAGCAGCGTAGGACAGTGGAACACTGAAGCTTTCTTT | CASSVGQWNTEAFF
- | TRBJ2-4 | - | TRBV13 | TGTGCCAGCAGCTTAGAGGTCGGGGCAGGGGGGAACATTCAGTACTTC | CASSLEVGAGGNIQYF
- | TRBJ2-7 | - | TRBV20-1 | TGCAGTGCTGGGGGCGTGTACGAGCAGTACTTC | CSAGGVYEQYF
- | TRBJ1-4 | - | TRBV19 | TGTGCCAGTAGTCCTCGGGGAGGGTCCGATGAAAAACTGTTTTTT | CASSPRGGSDEKLFF
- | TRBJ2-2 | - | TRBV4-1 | TGCGCCAGCAGCCTCGACAAAATTTCGAACACCGGGGAGCTGTTTTTT | CASSLDKISNTGELFF
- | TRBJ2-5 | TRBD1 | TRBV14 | TGTGCCAGCAGCCAAAAAGGCCGCAGGGGGAAGGACCAAGAGACCCAGTACTTC | CASSQKGRRGKDQETQYF
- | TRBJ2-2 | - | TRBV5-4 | TGTGCCAGCAGGTGGGACACCTACACCGGGGAGCTGTTTTTT | CASRWDTYTGELFF
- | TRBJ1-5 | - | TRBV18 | TGTGCCAGCTCGAAAGACAGGTATAATCAGCCCCAGCATTTT | CASSKDRYNQPQHF
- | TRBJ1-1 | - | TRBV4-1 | TGCGCCAGCAGCCATACCCCAGGGACTAACACTGAAGCTTTCTTT | CASSHTPGTNTEAFF
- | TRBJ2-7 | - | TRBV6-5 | TGTGCCAGCAGTTACTCGGGCACCTACGAGCAGTACTTC | CASSYSGTYEQYF
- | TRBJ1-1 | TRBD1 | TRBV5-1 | TGCGCCAGCAGCCCAGGACAGGGGGTTGGCACTGAAGCTTTCTTT | CASSPGQGVGTEAFF
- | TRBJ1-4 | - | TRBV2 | TGTGCCAGCACCGCTGCAGGAGGCGAAAAACTGTTTTTT | CASTAAGGEKLFF
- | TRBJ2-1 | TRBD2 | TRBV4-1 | TGCGCCAGCAGCCAAGAGCGGACTAGCGGCTTAAATGAGCAGTTCTTC | CASSQERTSGLNEQFF
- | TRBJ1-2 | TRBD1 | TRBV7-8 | TGTGCCAGCAGCTTAGACAGGGGGTACTATGGCTACACCTTC | CASSLDRGYYGYTF
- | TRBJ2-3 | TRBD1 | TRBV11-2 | TGTGCCAGCACCCAACAGGGGGGAAGCACAGATACGCAGTATTTT | CASTQQGGSTDTQYF
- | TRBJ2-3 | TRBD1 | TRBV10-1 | TGCGCCAGCAGTGACCGGAGACAGGGGGCAGATACGCAGTATTTT | CASSDRRQGADTQYF
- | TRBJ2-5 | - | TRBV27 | TGTGCCAGCAGTAAACGACAGGTAACCTCAGGAGGGACCCAGTACTTC | CASSKRQVTSGGTQYF
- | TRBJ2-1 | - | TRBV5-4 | TGTGCCAGCAGCCCCGGGTTAGCGGTCGATGAGCAGTTCTTC | CASSPGLAVDEQFF
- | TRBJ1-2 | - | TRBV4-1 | TGCGCCAGCAGCCAAGTTGGCAGGGGTGACGGCTACACCTTC | CASSQVGRGDGYTF
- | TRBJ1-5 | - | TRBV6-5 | TGTGCCAGCAGCTGGTCCGGGAGCGGCAATCAGCCCCAGCATTTT | CASSWSGSGNQPQHF
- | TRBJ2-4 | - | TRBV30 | TGTGCCTGGAGTTACAGTATTTCCATTCAGTACTTC | CAWSYSISIQYF
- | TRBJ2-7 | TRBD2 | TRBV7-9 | TGTGCCAGCAGCTTAGACGGGAGGGCCTTCGAGCAGTACTTC | CASSLDGRAFEQYF
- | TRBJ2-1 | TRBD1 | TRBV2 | TGTGCCAGCAGCGGACAGGTTGCCTACAATGAGCAGTTCTTC | CASSGQVAYNEQFF
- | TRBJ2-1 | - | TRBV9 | TGTGCCAGCAGCGCCGACACTAGGAGCTCCTACAATGAGCAGTTCTTC | CASSADTRSSYNEQFF
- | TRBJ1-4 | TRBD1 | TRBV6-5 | TGTGCCAGCAGTTGGACAGGGATCACTAATGAAAAACTGTTTTTT | CASSWTGITNEKLFF
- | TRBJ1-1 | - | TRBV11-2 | TGTGCCAGCAGCTGGACAGCAGAAGGTGAAGCTTTCTTT | CASSWTAEGEAFF
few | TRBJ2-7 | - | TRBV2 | TGTGCCAGCAGCGAGGTGTGGTCCAGGGAACACGAGCAGTACTTC | CASSEVWSREHEQYF
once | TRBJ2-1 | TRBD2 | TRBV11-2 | TGTGCCAGCAGCTGGGAAAGACTAGCCTCCTACAATGAGCAGTTCTTC | CASSWERLASYNEQFF
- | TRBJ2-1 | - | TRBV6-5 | TGTGCCACCCAAATGAGATCGCTCAATGAGCAGTTCTTC | CATQMRSLNEQFF
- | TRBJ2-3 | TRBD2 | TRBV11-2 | TGTGCCAGCAGCTTAGATAGCGGGATGACAGATACGCAGTATTTT | CASSLDSGMTDTQYF
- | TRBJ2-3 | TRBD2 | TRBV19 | TGTGCCAGTAGTATAGAGGGAGGTGATAGCGGGAGTTTCGCAGATACGCAGTATTTT | CASSIEGGDSGSFADTQYF
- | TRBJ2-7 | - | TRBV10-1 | TGCGCCAGCCTAAGGTGGGGGCATTACTTC | CASLRWGHYF